Listed below are T cell receptor beta chains from one sample, sequenced in a study of PD-1 blockade in classical Hodgkin lymphoma. Assay: immunoSEQ multiplex PCR; the TCRdb copy retains only in-frame clones and omits some. The table shows about 50,000 clones, with around four fifths occurring only once. The sequenced sample was peripheral blood mononuclear cells (PBMCs), obtained before the fourth cycle of nivolumab. Source of these receptors: a human donor with classical Hodgkin lymphoma. Each CDR3 is given with its conserved first and last residue. A D gene is named only where the DNA matches it firmly. Size is omitted from some rows. Given values are once, few, many or a class for expanded clones.

v_call,j_call,clone_size,d_call,cdr3_nt,cdr3_aa
TRBV28,TRBJ1-4,.,.,TGTGCCAGCAGAGCTAATGAAAAACTGTTTTTT,CASRANEKLFF
TRBV28,TRBJ1-2,few,.,TGTGCCAGCAACGGGTACTATGGCTACACCTTC,CASNGYYGYTF
TRBV11-3,TRBJ2-3,few,.,TGTGCCAGCAGCTTAGGGGACAAAGGGACGCAGTATTTT,CASSLGDKGTQYF
TRBV5-6,TRBJ2-1,.,TRBD1,TGTGCCAGCAGCTCCCCCGAAACTTACAGGGGCAATGAGCAGTTCTTC,CASSSPETYRGNEQFF
TRBV5-1,TRBJ2-2,.,.,TGCGCCAGCAGCTTGGAACTGCTCAAGGCCGGGGAGCTGTTTTTT,CASSLELLKAGELFF
TRBV5-4,TRBJ2-3,.,TRBD2,TGTGCCAGCAGCTCCCCGGGACTAGGGGATACGCAGTATTTT,CASSSPGLGDTQYF
TRBV6-5,TRBJ1-1,.,.,TGTGCCAGCAGTTACGTGGGGGTTGAGGGCACTGAAGCTTTCTTT,CASSYVGVEGTEAFF
TRBV7-9,TRBJ1-2,.,.,TGTGCCAGCAGCCCAGCGGGACGGCTCTATGGCTACACCTTC,CASSPAGRLYGYTF
TRBV5-4,TRBJ2-3,.,TRBD2,TGTGCCAGCAGCCGCGGGACTAGCGGGGTTAGGCGGGCAGATACGCAGTATTTT,CASSRGTSGVRRADTQYF
TRBV7-9,TRBJ2-1,.,.,TGTGCCAGCAGCTCCGCCCCCAGGGGCCTCTTTTATGAGCAGTTCTTC,CASSSAPRGLFYEQFF
TRBV28,TRBJ1-5,.,.,TGTGCCAGCAGTTTATTCGGGAGCAATCAGCCCCAGCATTTT,CASSLFGSNQPQHF
TRBV5-1,TRBJ2-5,.,TRBD1,TGCGCCAGCAGAGGGACAGGGCGAGAGACCCAGTACTTC,CASRGTGRETQYF
TRBV9,TRBJ2-1,.,TRBD2,TGTGCCAGCAAGCCGGGAGGTTTAGAGTACAATGAGCAGTTCTTC,CASKPGGLEYNEQFF
TRBV6-1,TRBJ2-1,.,.,TGTGCCAGCAGTGAACGCGAGGACAATGAGCAGTTCTTC,CASSEREDNEQFF
TRBV5-1,TRBJ2-5,.,.,TGCGCCAGCAGCGAAGACCGGGACACCCTCCAAGAGACCCAGTACTTC,CASSEDRDTLQETQYF
TRBV15,TRBJ2-5,.,.,TGTGCCACCAGCAGGATAGGGGAGGCGGCTTGGGAGACCCAGTACTTC,CATSRIGEAAWETQYF
TRBV18,TRBJ2-2,.,.,TGTGCCAGCCGGGTCGGCCAGGACACCGGGGAGCTGTTTTTT,CASRVGQDTGELFF
TRBV5-4,TRBJ1-2,.,TRBD1,TGTGCCAGCAGCTTGAGGGTTGGGACAGGGCTCGTCTATGGCTACACCTTC,CASSLRVGTGLVYGYTF
TRBV29-1,TRBJ1-1,.,TRBD1,TGCAGCGTTGAAGGCCCTTCCCGGGACAGGAAAGCTTTCTTT,CSVEGPSRDRKAFF
TRBV28,TRBJ1-5,few,TRBD1,TGTGCCAGCAGTCCAGGGGGTACGAATCAGCCCCAGCATTTT,CASSPGGTNQPQHF
TRBV5-4,TRBJ2-3,.,.,TGTGCCAGCAGCACGCCGGGACAAAGCACAGATACGCAGTATTTT,CASSTPGQSTDTQYF
TRBV6-1,TRBJ1-5,.,.,TGTGCCAGCAGTGACACCCGACTCGGGATTAGCAATCAGCCCCAGCATTTT,CASSDTRLGISNQPQHF
TRBV7-9,TRBJ2-1,.,.,TGTGCCAGCAGCTTCTCGGGGTCCTACAATGAGCAGTTCTTC,CASSFSGSYNEQFF
TRBV6-5,TRBJ1-5,few,.,TGTGCCAGCAGCTTCCGGGCCACGAGGCATCAGCCCCAGCATTTT,CASSFRATRHQPQHF
TRBV19,TRBJ1-1,.,.,TGTGCCAGTAGTTCGGGGGAGGGGGTCGCTGAAGCTTTCTTT,CASSSGEGVAEAFF
TRBV21-1,TRBJ2-7,.,.,TGTGCCAGCCCTTACGAGCAGTACTTC,CASPYEQYF
TRBV2,TRBJ2-7,.,TRBD2,TGTGCCAGCAGTCCTCCGGGACTAGCGGGAGACGAGCAGTACTTC,CASSPPGLAGDEQYF
TRBV11-2,TRBJ2-7,.,TRBD1,TGTGCCAGCAGCTCCCCCAGGGGGCAACGGTACGAGCAGTACTTC,CASSSPRGQRYEQYF
TRBV9,TRBJ1-2,.,.,TGTGCCAGCAGCGAGGGGGCTAACTATGGCTACACCTTC,CASSEGANYGYTF
TRBV28,TRBJ2-3,.,TRBD1,TGTGCCAGCAGGCGACAGGGGGTCACAGATACGCAGTATTTT,CASRRQGVTDTQYF
TRBV5-5,TRBJ1-6,.,.,TGTGCCAGCAGCCGGGGGGCCACCCTCCACTTT,CASSRGATLHF
TRBV7-5,TRBJ2-3,.,.,TGTGCCAGAAGCTTAGAAGGGCTCCCAGATACGCAGTATTTT,CARSLEGLPDTQYF
TRBV5-1,TRBJ2-1,once,.,TGCGCCAGCAGCTTGGCCTACAATGAGCAGTTCTTC,CASSLAYNEQFF
TRBV27,TRBJ2-1,.,.,TGTGCCAGCAGTTTACCGGACAGAATAACCTACAATGAGCAGTTCTTC,CASSLPDRITYNEQFF
TRBV28,TRBJ2-1,few,TRBD1,TGTGCCAGCAGCTCTTTTTGGGACAGGGGGAAAGGAAAGCGTGAGCAGTTCTTC,CASSSFWDRGKGKREQFF
TRBV5-1,TRBJ2-2,.,TRBD2,TGCGCCAGCAGCTTGGACTCGGGAGGCGGGGAGCTGTTTTTT,CASSLDSGGGELFF
TRBV28,TRBJ1-2,.,.,TGTGCCAGCAGTTTATTAACACACCTCGGCTATGGCTACACCTTC,CASSLLTHLGYGYTF
TRBV5-1,TRBJ1-2,.,.,TGCGCCAGCAGCGGGGGACCAAATATGGGAGGCTACACCTTC,CASSGGPNMGGYTF
TRBV2,TRBJ1-1,few,.,TGTGCCAGCAGTGAACGGGGGGCCCTGGGCACTGAAGCTTTCTTT,CASSERGALGTEAFF
TRBV18,TRBJ2-1,.,TRBD2,TGTGCCAGCTCACCACGGCTAGCGGGAGGCAATGAGCAGTTCTTC,CASSPRLAGGNEQFF
TRBV28,TRBJ2-7,.,TRBD1,TGTGCCAGCAGTTTCCTTGACAGGGGGAGAGAGCAGTACTTC,CASSFLDRGREQYF
TRBV9,TRBJ1-3,.,.,TGTGCCAGCAGCGTAGGGGCAGGGGCGGTTGGAAACACCATATATTTT,CASSVGAGAVGNTIYF
TRBV6-1,TRBJ1-5,.,TRBD1,TGTGCCAGCAGTGATCAAGGGGGCTGGGGTCAGCCCCAGCATTTT,CASSDQGGWGQPQHF
TRBV19,TRBJ1-5,.,.,TGTGCCAGTAGTGACCGGCAGGGGCTCGGCCAGCCCCAGCATTTT,CASSDRQGLGQPQHF
TRBV5-6,TRBJ1-2,.,.,TGTGCCAGCAGCTTTCCCGTTGGCTACACCTTC,CASSFPVGYTF
TRBV9,TRBJ2-4,.,TRBD1,TGTGCCAGCAGCCACAATTCGAGGACAGGGAAAAACATTCAGTACTTC,CASSHNSRTGKNIQYF
TRBV5-6,TRBJ1-2,.,.,TGTGCCAGCAGCTTGGTGGGAGAGAACGGCTACACCTTC,CASSLVGENGYTF
TRBV6-1,TRBJ1-2,.,TRBD1,TGTGCCAGCAGTTTTGACAGGGGGAGAGGCTACACCTTC,CASSFDRGRGYTF